This T cell receptor (beta chain) was found in a study of cytomegalovirus exposure and HLA in healthy donors. Study context: Earlier, 100 million or so unique TCR beta sequences were recovered from about 179 million T cells by an analysis. Study-wide results and limits: The Asian-associated ancestry cluster reportedly had fewer N-insertions than the roughly 700-donor mean in a later analysis. Later analysis identified several of the most significant clusters that appeared linked to common viral pathogens.

Germline V gives CDR1 MGHRA, CDR2 YSYEKL. V was cut by 3 bases and J by 6 bases, with 12 bases left in between. The CDR3 has 14 residues. As regards this clone: Its cognate antigen is unknown.

The PCR was carried out with 60 Vbeta primers and 13 Jbeta primers. The assay was immunoSEQ multiplex PCR, and TCRdb's table has in-frame clones only and misses some. The sample has roughly 190,000 clones, more than 80% seen once. The source material was PBMCs. The chain uses TRBV4-1 and TRBJ2-1; no clear D. This TCR derives from a woman aged 45-59 years in good health and CMV-seropositive. The CDR3 reads CASSHDTVFNEQFF. CDR3 sequence (DNA): TGCGCCAGCAGCCATGACACCGTGTTCAATGAGCAGTTCTTC.